This T cell receptor beta chain was documented in a study of identical twins. Unique molecular identifiers were present on the cDNA, and a universal primer site came from template switching. TCRdb passed the 5' RACE reads through MiXCR, listing each CDR3 protein once. The sample includes some 230,000 distinct CDR3 sequences, 6.5% of them seen just once. Germline lookup yields CDR1 DFQATT and CDR2 SNEGSKA (reference sequence). V lost 0 bases and J 4 bases, leaving 12 bases between the germline ends. This CDR3 region has 14 residues. This clonotype occurred many times. Its target is unknown. Every donor was a healthy Caucasian. Study-level results: Fewer insertions marked abundant cord blood beta clonotypes; young adult naive trended weakly, memory not at all.

These data were likewise used in another study, on T cells expressing NK-cell markers. Turning to that study: Each TCR beta repertoire originated in sorted T cells that were CD3+CD56+NKG2C+, CD3+CD56+NKG2C- or CD3+CD56-NKG2C+.

Input material: CD8+ T cells sorted from blood. The rearrangement uses TRBV20-1 and TRBJ1-2; tentative D call: TRBD1 (6 bases). The receptor's source is a woman aged 18 to 35 in good health. The CDR3 region is CSAREGWGAYGYTF. For the CDR3, the DNA is TGCAGTGCTAGAGAGGGCTGGGGGGCCTATGGCTACACCTTC.